The clone carrying this T cell receptor (beta chain) is deemed medium-sized. The antigen remains undetermined. These data come from a study of Tregs in tolerant kidney transplant recipients. Germline V CDR1 and CDR2: SGHAT, FQNNGV. The CDR3 is made up of 12 amino acids. V shed 5 bases and J shed 0 bases, with 3 bases lying between them. TCRdb keeps only in-frame clones here, not all; method: immunoSEQ multiplex PCR. The sample yields 15,000 to 20,000 clones, roughly 58% seen once. V and J are TRBV11-2 and TRBJ2-3; D not certain. Sequenced material: Tregs from blood cultured with allogeneic cells. The TCR comes from a human donor in good health. The chain's CDR3 is CASSPSTDTQYF. The CDR3 DNA sequence: TGTGCCAGCAGCCCGAGCACAGATACGCAGTATTTT.